The sequence of this TCR beta chain was determined in a study of identical twins. TCRdb analysed the 5' RACE reads with MiXCR anew, one entry per CDR3 protein. The sample holds roughly 720,000 distinct CDR3 sequences, around a sixth seen once. This clonotype was observed a handful of times. The same sample was also used in a study of T cells expressing NK-cell markers. That work states: According to the study, TCR beta repertoires originated from sorted CD3+CD56+NKG2C+, CD3+CD56+NKG2C- and CD3+CD56-NKG2C+ T cells. Seven HCMV-seropositive donors and one seronegative donor made up the eight sequenced donors. A range of roughly 1.0-8% of CD8+ T cells consisted of dominant NKG2C+ clonotypes in about six donors.

The material sequenced was PBMCs. The clonotype originates from a woman aged 18-29 years in good health.

The CDR3 bases are TGCGCCAGCAGCCAAGGGTGGGGTCTAGCGGGATCCTACGAGCAGTACTTC. Protein product: CASSQGWGLAGSYEQYF. The chain is built from TRBV4-3 and TRBJ2-7; TRBD2 aligns across 9 bases. This CDR3 region has 17 residues. CDR1 is LGHNA, CDR2 YSLEER, per germline. After removal of 1 base from V and 1 base from J, the junction contained 8 bases not matched to a gene.